This TCR beta chain was retrieved from a study of Graves' ophthalmopathy and Graves' hyperthyroidism. CDR3 length: 15 amino acids. Germline loops: CDR1 SEHNR, CDR2 FQNEAQ (reference sequence). Trimming pared 2 bases from V and 0 bases from J, leaving 8 bases between. Disease in donors with ophthalmopathy had moderate-to-severe activity, CAS ≥3, NOSPECS ≥4 and under 3 months' duration. Exclusion applied to patients with other autoimmune diseases, uncontrolled infections, pregnancy or lactation. The PBMCs were taken from around 9 ml of fresh peripheral blood. RNA served as the template for amplifying TCR beta CDR3 regions. HTBI primers served in a first-round RT-PCR, which a second-round multiplex PCR followed. TCRdb itself ran the multiplex PCR reads through MiXCR, one entry per CDR3 protein. In the table there are about 230,000 distinct CDR3 sequences, around 50% of which are singletons.

Sequencing was done on a sample of peripheral blood. This receptor was taken from an adult man with Graves' ophthalmopathy. V is TRBV7-9 and J is TRBJ1-5, with D possibly matching TRBD1 (6 bases). The CDR3 loop reads CASSLKGGSNQPQHF. The CDR3 coding sequence is TGTGCCAGCAGCTTAAAGGGGGGTAGCAATCAGCCCCAGCATTTT.